This TCR beta chain is drawn from a study of immune evolution from preneoplasia to lung adenocarcinoma. About the study: HLA loss of heterozygosity: roughly 7.5% AIS, about 15% MIA, around 35% ADC, none AAH.

Sequencing was performed with immunoSEQ multiplex PCR; in TCRdb, only in-frame clones are kept and a portion is missing. The data show tens of thousands of clones, with under 80% seen just once and around 5.1% held by the top ten. Each case's diagnosis was confirmed by two pathologists on H&E. Macro-dissection enriched premalignant or tumor cells before nucleic acid extraction. This CDR3 comprises 16 residues. V was pared by 4 bases and J by 4 bases, with 11 bases of the junction left unmatched. Germline V gene sequence: CDR1 LNHDA, CDR2 SQIVND (reference sequence). The specimen was FFPE invasive lung adenocarcinoma tissue. The gene calls are TRBV19 and TRBJ2-3; TRBD2 agrees at 7 bases. The origin of this receptor is a person between 55 and 69 years old with lung adenocarcinoma. This CDR3 reads CASSKGRRETSDTQYF. The CDR3, as DNA: TGTGCCAGTAGTAAAGGGAGGCGGGAGACGTCAGATACGCAGTATTTT. The entire variable domain, with the rest obtained from reference TRBV19 and TRBJ2-3, is as follows: DGGITQSPKYLFRKEGQNVTLSCEQNLNHDAMYWYRQDPGQGLRLIYYSQIVNDFQKGDIAEGYSVSREKKESFPLTVTSAQKNPTAFYLCASSKGRRETSDTQYFGPGTRLTVL.